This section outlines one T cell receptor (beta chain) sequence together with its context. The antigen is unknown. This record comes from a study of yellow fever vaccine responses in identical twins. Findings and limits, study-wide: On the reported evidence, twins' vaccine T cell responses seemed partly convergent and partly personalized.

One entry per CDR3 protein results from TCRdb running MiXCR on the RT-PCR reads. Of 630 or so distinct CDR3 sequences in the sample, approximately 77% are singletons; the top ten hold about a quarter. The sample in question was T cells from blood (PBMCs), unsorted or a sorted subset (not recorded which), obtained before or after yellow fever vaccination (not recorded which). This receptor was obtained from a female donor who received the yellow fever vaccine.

CDR3: CASSPPVDSVTYNEQFF. The CDR3 bases are TGTGCCAGCTCACCACCGGTAGACAGCGTAACCTACAATGAGCAGTTCTTC. This chain connects TRBV18 to TRBJ2-1; D may be TRBD1 (5 bases). The germline V gene has CDR1 KGHSH and CDR2 LQKENI. The CDR3 extends over 17 amino acids. V lost 0 bases to trimming and J lost 2 bases, with 14 bases between them. Full variable domain (rest looked up from reference TRBV18 and TRBJ2-1): NAGVMQNPRHLVRRRGQEARLRCSPMKGHSHVYWYRQLPEEGLKFMVYLQKENIIDESGMPKERFSAEFPKEGPSILRIQQVVRGDSAAYFCASSPPVDSVTYNEQFFGPGTRLTVL.